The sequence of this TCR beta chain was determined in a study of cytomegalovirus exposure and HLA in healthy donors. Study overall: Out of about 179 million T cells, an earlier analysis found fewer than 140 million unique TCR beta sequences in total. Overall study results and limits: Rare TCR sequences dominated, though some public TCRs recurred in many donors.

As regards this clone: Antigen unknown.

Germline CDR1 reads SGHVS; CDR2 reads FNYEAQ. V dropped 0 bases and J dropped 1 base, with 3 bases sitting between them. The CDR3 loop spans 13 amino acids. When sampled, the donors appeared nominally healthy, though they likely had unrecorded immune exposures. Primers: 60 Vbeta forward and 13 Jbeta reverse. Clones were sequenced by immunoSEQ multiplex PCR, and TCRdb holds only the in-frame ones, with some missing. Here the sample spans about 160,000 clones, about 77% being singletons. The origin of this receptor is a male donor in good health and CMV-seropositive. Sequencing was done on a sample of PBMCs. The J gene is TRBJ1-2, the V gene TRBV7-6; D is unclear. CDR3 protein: CASSLAGNYGYTF. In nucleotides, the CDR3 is TGTGCCAGCAGCTTAGCCGGTAACTATGGCTACACCTTC.